This T cell receptor beta chain was obtained from a study of OX40 agonist ivuxolimab in advanced cancers. Study at large: The eligibility criteria allowed prior anti-PD-1, anti-PD-L1 or anti-CTLA-4 therapy, and approximately 42% had some. Study results and limitations: Antigen specificity was not determined for the expanded peripheral T cells. The study found that CD8+ T cells averaged more expanded clones than CD4+.

Note on this clone: Its antigen is not identified.

Germline CDR1 and CDR2: SEHNR and FQNEAQ (reference sequence). With V trimmed by 7 bases and J by 1 base, 9 bases remained unmatched. The CDR3 runs to 16 residues. Sequencing was performed with immunoSEQ multiplex PCR; in TCRdb, only in-frame clones are kept and a portion is missing. The sample lists nearly 70,000 clones; more than 70% were seen once. Specimen: CD4+ or CD8+ T cells sorted from blood, collected in a trial of the OX40 agonist ivuxolimab. The chain couples TRBV7-9 to TRBJ2-2; 7 bases agree with TRBD1. The source of this sequence is an adult with an advanced solid tumor such as melanoma, head and neck, liver or kidney cancer. CDR3 loop: CASNPRDRENTGELFF. The CDR3 DNA reads TGTGCCAGCAACCCCCGAGACAGGGAGAACACCGGGGAGCTGTTTTTT.